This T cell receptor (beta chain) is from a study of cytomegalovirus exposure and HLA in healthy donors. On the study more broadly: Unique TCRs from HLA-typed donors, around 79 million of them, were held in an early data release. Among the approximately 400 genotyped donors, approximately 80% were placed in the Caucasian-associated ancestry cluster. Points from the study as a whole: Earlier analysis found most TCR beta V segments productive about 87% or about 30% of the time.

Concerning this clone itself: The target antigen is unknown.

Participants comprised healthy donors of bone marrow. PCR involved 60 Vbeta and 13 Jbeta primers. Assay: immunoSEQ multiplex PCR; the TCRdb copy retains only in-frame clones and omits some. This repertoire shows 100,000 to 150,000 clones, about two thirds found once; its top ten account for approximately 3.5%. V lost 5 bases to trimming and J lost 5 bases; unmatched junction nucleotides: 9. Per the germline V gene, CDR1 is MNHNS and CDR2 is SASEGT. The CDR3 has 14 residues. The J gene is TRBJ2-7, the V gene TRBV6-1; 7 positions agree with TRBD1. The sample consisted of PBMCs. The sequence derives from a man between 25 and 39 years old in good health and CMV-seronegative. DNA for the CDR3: TGTGCCAGCAGTCCCCTCCCGACAGGGAACGAGCAGTACTTC. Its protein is CASSPLPTGNEQYF.